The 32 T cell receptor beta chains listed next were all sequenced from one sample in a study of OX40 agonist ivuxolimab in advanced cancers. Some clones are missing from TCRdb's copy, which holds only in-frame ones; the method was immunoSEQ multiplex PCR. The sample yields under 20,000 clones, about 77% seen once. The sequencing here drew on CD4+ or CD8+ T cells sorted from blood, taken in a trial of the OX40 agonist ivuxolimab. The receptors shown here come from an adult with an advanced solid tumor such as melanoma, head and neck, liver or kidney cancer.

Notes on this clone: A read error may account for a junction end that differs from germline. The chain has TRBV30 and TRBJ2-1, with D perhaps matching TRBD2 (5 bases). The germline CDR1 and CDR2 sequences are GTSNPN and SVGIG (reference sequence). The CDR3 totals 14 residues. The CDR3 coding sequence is TGTGCCTGGAGTGTGGACTCAGAGATGTATGAACAGTTCTTC. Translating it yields CAWSVDSEMYEQFF.

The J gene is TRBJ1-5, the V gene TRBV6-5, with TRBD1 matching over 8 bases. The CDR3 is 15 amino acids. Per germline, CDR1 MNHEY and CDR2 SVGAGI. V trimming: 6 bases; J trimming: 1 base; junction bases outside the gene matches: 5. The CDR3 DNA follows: TGTGCCAGCAGCCGGACAGGGAACAGCAATCAGCCCCAGCATTTT. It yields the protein CASSRTGNSNQPQHF.

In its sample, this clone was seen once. The DNA of the CDR3 is TGTGCCAGCAGCTTCGGTGGGGGGGCTGAGACCCAGTACTTC. It translates to CASSFGGGAETQYF. This rearrangement joins TRBV7-9 to TRBJ2-5; maybe TRBD2 (7 bases). Trimming took off 3 bases at V and 5 bases at J, with 13 bases between the two ends. CDR1 and CDR2 from the germline V gene are SEHNR and FQNEAQ (reference sequence). The CDR3 has 14 residues. Based on the CDR3 plus reference TRBV7-9 and TRBJ2-5, the full variable domain is DTGVSQNPRHKITKRGQNVTFRCDPISEHNRLYWYRQTLGQGPEFLTYFQNEAQLEKSRLLSDRFSAERPKGSFSTLEIQRTEQGDSAMYLCASSFGGGAETQYFGPGTRLLVL.

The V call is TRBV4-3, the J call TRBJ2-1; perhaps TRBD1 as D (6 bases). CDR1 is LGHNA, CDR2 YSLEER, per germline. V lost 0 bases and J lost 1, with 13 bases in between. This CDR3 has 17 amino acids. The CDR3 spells CASSQDRTGLSYNEQFF. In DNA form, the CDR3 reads TGCGCCAGCAGCCAAGATCGAACAGGGCTGTCCTACAATGAGCAGTTCTTC.

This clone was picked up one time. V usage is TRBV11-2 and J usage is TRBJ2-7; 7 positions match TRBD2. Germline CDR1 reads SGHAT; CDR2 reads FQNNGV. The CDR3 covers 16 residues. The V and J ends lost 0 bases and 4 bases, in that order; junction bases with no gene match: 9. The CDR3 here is CASSLDRLAGLYEQYF. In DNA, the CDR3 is TGTGCCAGCAGCTTAGATCGACTAGCTGGGTTATACGAGCAGTACTTC.

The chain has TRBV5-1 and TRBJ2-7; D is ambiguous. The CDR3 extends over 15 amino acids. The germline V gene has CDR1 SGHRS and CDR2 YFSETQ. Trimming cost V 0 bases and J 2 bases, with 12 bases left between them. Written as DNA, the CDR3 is TGCGCCAGCAGCTTGGAGGTACAGCCAGCCTACGAGCAGTACTTC. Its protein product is CASSLEVQPAYEQYF.

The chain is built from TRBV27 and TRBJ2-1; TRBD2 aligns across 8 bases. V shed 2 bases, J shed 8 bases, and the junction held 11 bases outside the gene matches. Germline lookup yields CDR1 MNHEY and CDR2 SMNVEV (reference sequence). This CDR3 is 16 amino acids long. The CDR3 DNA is TGTGCCAGCAGTTTACGAGGCGGGGGGCTAGAGGATGAGCAGTTCTTC. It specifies CASSLRGGGLEDEQFF.

The CDR3 sequence: CASAEKTTGKGANVLTF. CDR3 nucleotides: TGTGCCAGCGCCGAAAAGACAACAGGGAAGGGGGCCAACGTCCTGACTTTC. The V and J genes are TRBV9 and TRBJ2-6; maybe TRBD1 (6 bases). The CDR3 totals 17 residues. Germline V CDR1 and CDR2: SGDLS, YYNGEE. Trimming shortened V by 7 bases and J by 4 bases, and 21 bases separated the two germline ends.

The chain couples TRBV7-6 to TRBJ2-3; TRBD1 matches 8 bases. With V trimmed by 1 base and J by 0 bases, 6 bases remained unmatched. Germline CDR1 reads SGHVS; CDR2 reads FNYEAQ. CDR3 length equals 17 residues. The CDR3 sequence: CASSLGGQAASTDTQYF. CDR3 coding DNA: TGTGCCAGCAGCTTAGGGGGACAGGCCGCTAGCACAGATACGCAGTATTTT.

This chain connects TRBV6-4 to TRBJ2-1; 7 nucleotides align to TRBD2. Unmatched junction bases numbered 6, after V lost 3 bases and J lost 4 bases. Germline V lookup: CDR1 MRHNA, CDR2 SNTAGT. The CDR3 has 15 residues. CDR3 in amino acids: CASSEGGEGYNEQFF. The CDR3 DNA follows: TGTGCCAGCAGTGAGGGGGGGGAGGGATACAATGAGCAGTTCTTC.

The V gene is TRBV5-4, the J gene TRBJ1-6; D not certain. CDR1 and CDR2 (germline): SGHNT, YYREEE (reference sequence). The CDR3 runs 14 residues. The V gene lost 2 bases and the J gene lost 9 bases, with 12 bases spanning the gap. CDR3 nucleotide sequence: TGTGCCAGCAGCTTCCGGGGAGGGAGTTCACCCCTCCACTTT. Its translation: CASSFRGGSSPLHF. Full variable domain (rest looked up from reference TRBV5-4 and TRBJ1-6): ETGVTQSPTHLIKTRGQQVTLRCSSQSGHNTVSWYQQALGQGPQFIFQYYREEENGRGNFPPRFSGLQFPNYSSELNVNALELDDSALYLCASSFRGGSSPLHFGNGTRLTVT.

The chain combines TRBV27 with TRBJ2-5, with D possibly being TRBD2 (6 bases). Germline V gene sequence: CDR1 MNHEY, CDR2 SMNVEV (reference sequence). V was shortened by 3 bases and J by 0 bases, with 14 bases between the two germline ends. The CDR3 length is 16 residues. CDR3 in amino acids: CASSFRQGGYQETQYF. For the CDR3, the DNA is TGTGCCAGCAGTTTTCGGCAGGGAGGCTACCAAGAGACCCAGTACTTC.

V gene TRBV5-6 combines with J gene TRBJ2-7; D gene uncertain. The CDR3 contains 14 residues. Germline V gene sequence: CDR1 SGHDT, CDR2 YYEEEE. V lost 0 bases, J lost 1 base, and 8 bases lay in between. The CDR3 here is CASSLGLESYEQYF. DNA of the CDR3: TGTGCCAGCAGCTTGGGGCTAGAGTCCTACGAGCAGTACTTC. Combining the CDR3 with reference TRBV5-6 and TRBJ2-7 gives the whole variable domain DAGVTQSPTHLIKTRGQQVTLRCSPKSGHDTVSWYQQALGQGPQFIFQYYEEEERQRGNFPDRFSGHQFPNYSSELNVNALLLGDSALYLCASSLGLESYEQYFGPGTRLTVT.

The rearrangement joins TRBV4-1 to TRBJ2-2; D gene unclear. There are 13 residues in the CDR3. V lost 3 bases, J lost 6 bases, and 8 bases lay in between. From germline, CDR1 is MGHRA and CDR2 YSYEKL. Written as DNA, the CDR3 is TGCGCCAGCAGCCACTTCCTGGCCGGGGAGCTGTTTTTT. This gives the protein CASSHFLAGELFF.

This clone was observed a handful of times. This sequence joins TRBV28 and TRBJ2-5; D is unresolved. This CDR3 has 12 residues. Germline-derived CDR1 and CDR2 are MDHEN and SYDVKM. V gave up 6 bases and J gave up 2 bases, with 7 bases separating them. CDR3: CASSLRQETQYF. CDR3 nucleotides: TGTGCCAGCAGCCTCCGACAAGAGACCCAGTACTTC. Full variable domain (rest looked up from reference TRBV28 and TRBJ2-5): DVKVTQSSRYLVKRTGEKVFLECVQDMDHENMFWYRQDPGLGLRLIYFSYDVKMKEKGDIPEGYSVSREKKERFSLILESASTNQTSMYLCASSLRQETQYFGPGTRLLVL.

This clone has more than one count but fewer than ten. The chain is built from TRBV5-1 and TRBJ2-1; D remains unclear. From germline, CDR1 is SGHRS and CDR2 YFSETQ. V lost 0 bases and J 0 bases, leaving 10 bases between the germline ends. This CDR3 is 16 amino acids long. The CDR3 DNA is TGCGCCAGCAGCTTGGAAGCAGCCAGCTCCTACAATGAGCAGTTCTTC. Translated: CASSLEAASSYNEQFF.

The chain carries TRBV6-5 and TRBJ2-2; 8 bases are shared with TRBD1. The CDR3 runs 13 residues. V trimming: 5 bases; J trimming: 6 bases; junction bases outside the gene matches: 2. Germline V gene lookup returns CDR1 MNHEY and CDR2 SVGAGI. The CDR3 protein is CASSEQGAGELFF. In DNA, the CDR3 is TGTGCCAGCAGTGAACAGGGGGCCGGGGAGCTGTTTTTT.

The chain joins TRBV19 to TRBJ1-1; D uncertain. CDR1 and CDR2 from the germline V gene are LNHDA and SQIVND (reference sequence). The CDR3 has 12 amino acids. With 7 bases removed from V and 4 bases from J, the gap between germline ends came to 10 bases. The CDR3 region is CASTIGVTEAFF. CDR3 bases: TGTGCCAGTACCATCGGGGTCACTGAAGCTTTCTTT. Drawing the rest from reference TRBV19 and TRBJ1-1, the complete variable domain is DGGITQSPKYLFRKEGQNVTLSCEQNLNHDAMYWYRQDPGQGLRLIYYSQIVNDFQKGDIAEGYSVSREKKESFPLTVTSAQKNPTAFYLCASTIGVTEAFFGQGTRLTVV.

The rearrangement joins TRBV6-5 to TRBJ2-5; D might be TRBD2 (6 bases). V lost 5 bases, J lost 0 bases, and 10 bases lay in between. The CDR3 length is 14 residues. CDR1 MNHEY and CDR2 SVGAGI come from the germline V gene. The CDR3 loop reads CASSVGGNQETQYF. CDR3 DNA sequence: TGTGCCAGCAGTGTTGGGGGGAACCAAGAGACCCAGTACTTC.

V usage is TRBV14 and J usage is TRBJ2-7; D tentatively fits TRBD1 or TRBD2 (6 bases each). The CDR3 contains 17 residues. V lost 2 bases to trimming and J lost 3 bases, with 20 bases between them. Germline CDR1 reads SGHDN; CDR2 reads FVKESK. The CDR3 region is CASSQWGASRGYYEQYF. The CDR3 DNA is TGTGCCAGCAGCCAATGGGGGGCTAGCCGGGGGTACTACGAGCAGTACTTC.

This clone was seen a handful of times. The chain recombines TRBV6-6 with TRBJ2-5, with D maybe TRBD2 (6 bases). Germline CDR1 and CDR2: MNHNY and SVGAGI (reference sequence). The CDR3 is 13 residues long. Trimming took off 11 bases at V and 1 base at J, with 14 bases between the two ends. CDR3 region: CAVGEVGQETQYF. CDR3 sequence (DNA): TGTGCCGTGGGGGAGGTGGGCCAAGAGACCCAGTACTTC.

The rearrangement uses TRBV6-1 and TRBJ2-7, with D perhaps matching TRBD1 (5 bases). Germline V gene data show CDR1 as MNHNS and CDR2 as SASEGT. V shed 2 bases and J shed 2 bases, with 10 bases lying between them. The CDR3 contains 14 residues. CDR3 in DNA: TGTGCCAGCAGTGAATTTGAAGGGGCCTACGAGCAGTACTTC. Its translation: CASSEFEGAYEQYF.

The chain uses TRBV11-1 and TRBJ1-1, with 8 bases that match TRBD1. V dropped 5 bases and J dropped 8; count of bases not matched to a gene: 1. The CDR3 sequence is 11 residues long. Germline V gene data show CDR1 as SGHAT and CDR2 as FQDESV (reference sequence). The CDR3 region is CASSPGGEAFF. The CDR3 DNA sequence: TGTGCCAGCAGCCCAGGGGGCGAAGCTTTCTTT. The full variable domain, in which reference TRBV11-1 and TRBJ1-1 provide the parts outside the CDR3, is EAEVAQSPRYKITEKSQAVAFWCDPISGHATLYWYRQILGQGPELLVQFQDESVVDDSQLPKDRFSAERLKGVDSTLKIQPAELGDSAMYLCASSPGGEAFFGQGTRLTVV.

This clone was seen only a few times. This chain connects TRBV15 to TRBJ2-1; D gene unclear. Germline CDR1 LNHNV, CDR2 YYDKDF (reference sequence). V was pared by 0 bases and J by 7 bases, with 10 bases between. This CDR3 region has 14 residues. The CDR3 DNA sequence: TGTGCCACCAGCAGAGATGTAGCTATGAATGAGCAGTTCTTC. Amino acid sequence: CATSRDVAMNEQFF.

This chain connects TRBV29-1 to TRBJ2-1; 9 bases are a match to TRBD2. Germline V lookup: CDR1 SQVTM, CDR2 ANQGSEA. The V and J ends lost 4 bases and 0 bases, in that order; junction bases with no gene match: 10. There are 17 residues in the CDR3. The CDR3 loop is CSVVGLAGLSSYNEQFF. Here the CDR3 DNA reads TGCAGCGTTGTAGGTCTAGCGGGACTGAGCTCCTACAATGAGCAGTTCTTC.

The CDR3 DNA reads as TGCGCCAGCAGCCAAGATGCCGGCCGCGTCGGGGAGCTGTTTTTT. Residues: CASSQDAGRVGELFF. The V gene is TRBV4-3, the J gene TRBJ2-2, with D unresolved. Trimming removed 0 bases from V and 7 bases from J, with 12 bases in between. The CDR3 has 15 amino acids. Germline CDR1 LGHNA, CDR2 YSLEER.

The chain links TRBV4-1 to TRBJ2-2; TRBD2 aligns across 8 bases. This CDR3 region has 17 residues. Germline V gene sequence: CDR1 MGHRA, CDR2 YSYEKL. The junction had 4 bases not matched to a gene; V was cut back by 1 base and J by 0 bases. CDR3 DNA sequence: TGCGCCAGCAGCCAAGGTCCTAGCGGGCCGAACACCGGGGAGCTGTTTTTT. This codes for CASSQGPSGPNTGELFF.

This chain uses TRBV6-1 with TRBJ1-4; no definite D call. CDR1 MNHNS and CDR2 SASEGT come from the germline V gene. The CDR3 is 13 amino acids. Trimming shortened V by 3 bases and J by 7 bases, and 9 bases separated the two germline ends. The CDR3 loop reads CASSDRGLEKLFF. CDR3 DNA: TGTGCCAGCAGTGATAGAGGTCTTGAAAAACTGTTTTTT.

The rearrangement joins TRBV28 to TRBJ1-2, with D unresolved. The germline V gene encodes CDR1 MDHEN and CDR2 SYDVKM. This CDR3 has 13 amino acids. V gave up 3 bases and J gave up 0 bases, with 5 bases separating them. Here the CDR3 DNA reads TGTGCCAGCAGTTTCAGTCCTAACTATGGCTACACCTTC. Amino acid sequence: CASSFSPNYGYTF.

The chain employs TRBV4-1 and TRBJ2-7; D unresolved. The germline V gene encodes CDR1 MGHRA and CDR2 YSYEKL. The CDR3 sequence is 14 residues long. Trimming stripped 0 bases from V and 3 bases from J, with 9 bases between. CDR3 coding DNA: TGCGCCAGCAGCCAAGATACCCCGATCTACGAGCAGTACTTC. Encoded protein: CASSQDTPIYEQYF.

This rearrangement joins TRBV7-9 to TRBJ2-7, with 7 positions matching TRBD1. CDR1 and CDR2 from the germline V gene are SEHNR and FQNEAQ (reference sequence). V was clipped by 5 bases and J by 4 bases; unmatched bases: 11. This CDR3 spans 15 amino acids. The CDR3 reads CASSQTPGTAYEQYF. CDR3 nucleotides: TGTGCCAGCAGCCAGACTCCCGGGACAGCGTACGAGCAGTACTTC.

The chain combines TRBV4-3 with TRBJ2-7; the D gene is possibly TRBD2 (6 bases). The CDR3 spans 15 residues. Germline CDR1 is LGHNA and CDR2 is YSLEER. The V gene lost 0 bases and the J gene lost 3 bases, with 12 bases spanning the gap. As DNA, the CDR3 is TGCGCCAGCAGCCAAGATAGAGGGAGGCACTACGAGCAGTACTTC. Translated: CASSQDRGRHYEQYF.